These T cell receptor beta chains were read from a single sample in a study of CD4 T cells in relation to SARS-CoV-2 and coronaviruses. The method was immunoSEQ multiplex PCR; TCRdb's version includes in-frame clones alone and lacks a portion of them. The sample contains roughly 63,000 clones, 94% of which appear only once. The sequencing input was naive CD4+ T cells from PBMCs. The receptors derive from a human donor in good health. The CDR3 runs from the conserved cysteine through the conserved F or W. Expanded clones are given a class, and other clones once, few, many or no size at all.

CASSLGRTGNYEQYF | once | TRBV5-4
CASSLAGQQKAKNIQYF | - | TRBV7-2
CASSRSTKAGGTDTQYF | - | TRBV3-1/TRBV3-2
CASSIDSGEGHADYEQYF | - | TRBV19
CASSRETGELFF | once | TRBV11-2
CASRRDRGPDEQYF | - | TRBV2
CASSLDSGPYNEQFF | once | TRBV5-5
CASSLSRLAGGWGYEQYF | - | TRBV27
CASSYSNRGRLPLHF | - | TRBV6-5
CASSLGGQETQYF | - | TRBV7-3
CASRPGYEASPLHF | - | TRBV2
CASSPTGGSGNTIYF | - | TRBV6-5
CASSQAGTSGRGFSYEQYF | - | TRBV4-2
CASSAGGASSYGYTF | - | TRBV7-9
CASSQGTGGFSGNTIYF | - | TRBV3-1/TRBV3-2
CASSQDIQGEKLFF | - | TRBV4-2
CASSLGVTNTEAFF | - | TRBV7-9
CASSLALGLAGEQYF | - | TRBV7-8
CASSWTVPRRNEEKLFF | - | TRBV5-1
CASSLVEGSSYEQYF | - | TRBV7-8
CASSSRGHFGTIYF | few | TRBV12-1
CASSPPGDTQYF | - | TRBV18
CASSQDLQLSGMNTEAFF | - | TRBV3-1/TRBV3-2
CASSSLAPQETQYF | - | TRBV19
CASIGGPGGYTF | - | TRBV28
CASSQVRGRNTGELFF | - | TRBV3-1/TRBV3-2
CASRRTKNTEAFF | once | TRBV2
CASSLALGFSNQPQHF | - | TRBV7-8
CASSQSNLAGVSETQYF | - | TRBV4-1
CASSYLDTQYF | - | TRBV6-5
CASRDLSGRALREQFF | - | TRBV19
CASSYSTLFTDTQYF | - | TRBV6-5
CASSLKQAQETQYF | - | TRBV5-1
CATSDPAAGRWYEQYF | - | TRBV24-1
CASSLRTPRLNEQFF | - | TRBV5-6
CASSEGGAPDTQYF | once | TRBV6-1
CASSPGGASFTDTQYF | - | TRBV4-1